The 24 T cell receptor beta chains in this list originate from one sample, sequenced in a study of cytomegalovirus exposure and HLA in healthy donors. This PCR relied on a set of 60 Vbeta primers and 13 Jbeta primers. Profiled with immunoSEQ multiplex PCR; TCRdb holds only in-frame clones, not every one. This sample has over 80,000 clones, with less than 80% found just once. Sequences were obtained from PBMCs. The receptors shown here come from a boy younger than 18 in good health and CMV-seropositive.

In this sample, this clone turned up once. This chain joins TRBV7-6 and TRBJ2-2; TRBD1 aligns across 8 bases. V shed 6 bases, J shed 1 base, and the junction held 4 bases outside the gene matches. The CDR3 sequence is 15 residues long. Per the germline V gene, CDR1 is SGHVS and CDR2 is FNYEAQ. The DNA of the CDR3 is TGTGCCAGCAGTGTCGGACAGGGGAACACCGGGGAGCTGTTTTTT. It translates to CASSVGQGNTGELFF.

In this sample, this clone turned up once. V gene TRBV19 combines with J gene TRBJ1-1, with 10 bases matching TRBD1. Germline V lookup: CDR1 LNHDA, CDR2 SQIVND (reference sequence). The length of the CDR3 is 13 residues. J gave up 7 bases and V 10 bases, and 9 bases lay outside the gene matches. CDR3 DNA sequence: TGTGCCACTTCGGGACAGGGGAATGTTGAAGCTTTCTTT. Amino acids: CATSGQGNVEAFF.

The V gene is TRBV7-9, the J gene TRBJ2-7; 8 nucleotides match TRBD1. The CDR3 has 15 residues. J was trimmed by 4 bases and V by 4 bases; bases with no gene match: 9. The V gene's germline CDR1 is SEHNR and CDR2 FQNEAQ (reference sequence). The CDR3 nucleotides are TGTGCCAGCAGCTCCCAGACAGGGGTAGAATACGAGCAGTACTTC. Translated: CASSSQTGVEYEQYF. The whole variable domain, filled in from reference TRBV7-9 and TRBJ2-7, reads DTGVSQNPRHKITKRGQNVTFRCDPISEHNRLYWYRQTLGQGPEFLTYFQNEAQLEKSRLLSDRFSAERPKGSFSTLEIQRTEQGDSAMYLCASSSQTGVEYEQYFGPGTRLTVT.

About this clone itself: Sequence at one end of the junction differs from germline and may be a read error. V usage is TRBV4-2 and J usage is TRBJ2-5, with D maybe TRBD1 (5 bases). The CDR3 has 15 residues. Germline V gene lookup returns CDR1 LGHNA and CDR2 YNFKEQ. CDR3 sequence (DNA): TGTACCAGCAGCCAATCCAACAGGATGGAGGAGACCCAGTACTTC. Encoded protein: CTSSQSNRMEETQYF.

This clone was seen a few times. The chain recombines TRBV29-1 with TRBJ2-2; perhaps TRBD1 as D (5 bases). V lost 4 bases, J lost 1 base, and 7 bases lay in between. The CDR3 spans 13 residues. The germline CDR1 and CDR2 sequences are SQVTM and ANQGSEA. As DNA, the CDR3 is TGCAGCGTTGCCCAGGGGAACACCGGGGAGCTGTTTTTT. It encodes CSVAQGNTGELFF.

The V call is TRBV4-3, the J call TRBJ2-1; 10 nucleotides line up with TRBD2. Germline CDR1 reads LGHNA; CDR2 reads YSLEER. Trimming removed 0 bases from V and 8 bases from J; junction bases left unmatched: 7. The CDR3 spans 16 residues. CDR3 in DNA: TGCGCCAGCAGCCAAGAAGCCGCTAGCGGGAGCTATGAGCAGTTCTTC. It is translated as CASSQEAASGSYEQFF.

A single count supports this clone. The CDR3 reads CASSASGGDTEAFF. Written as DNA, the CDR3 is TGTGCCAGCAGCGCGAGTGGGGGGGACACTGAAGCTTTCTTT. The chain uses TRBV21-1 and TRBJ1-1. TRBV21-1 is reported as a pseudogene. The CDR3 sequence is 14 residues long.

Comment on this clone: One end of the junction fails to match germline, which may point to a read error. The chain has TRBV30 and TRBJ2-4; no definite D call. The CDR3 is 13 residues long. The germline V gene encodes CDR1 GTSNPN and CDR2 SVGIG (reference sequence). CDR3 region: CAWTPGAKNVQYF. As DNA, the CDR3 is TGTGCCTGGACCCCCGGAGCCAAAAACGTTCAGTACTTC. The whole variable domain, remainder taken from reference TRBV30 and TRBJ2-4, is SQTIHQWPATLVQPVGSPLSLECTVEGTSNPNLYWYRQAAGRGLQLLFYSVGIGQISSEVPQNLSASRPQDRQFILSSKKLLLSDSGFYLCAWTPGAKNVQYFGAGTRLSVL.

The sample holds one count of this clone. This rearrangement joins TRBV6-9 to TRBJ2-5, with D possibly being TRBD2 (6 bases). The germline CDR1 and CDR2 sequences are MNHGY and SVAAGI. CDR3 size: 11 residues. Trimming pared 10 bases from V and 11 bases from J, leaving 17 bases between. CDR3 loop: CATHGGVWQYF. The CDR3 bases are TGTGCCACCCACGGCGGGGTATGGCAGTACTTC.

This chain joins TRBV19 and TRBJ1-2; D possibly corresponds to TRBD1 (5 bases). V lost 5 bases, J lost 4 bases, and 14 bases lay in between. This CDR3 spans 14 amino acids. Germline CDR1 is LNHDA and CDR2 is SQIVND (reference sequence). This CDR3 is CASSPSGEAYGYTF. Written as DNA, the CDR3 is TGTGCCAGTAGTCCCTCGGGGGAGGCCTATGGCTACACCTTC.

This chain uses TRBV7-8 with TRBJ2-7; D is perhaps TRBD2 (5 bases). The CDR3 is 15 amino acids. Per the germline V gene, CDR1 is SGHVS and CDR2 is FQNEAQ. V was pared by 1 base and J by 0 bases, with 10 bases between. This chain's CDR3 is CASSLGRLNSYEQYF. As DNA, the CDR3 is TGTGCCAGCAGCTTAGGGAGGTTAAACTCCTACGAGCAGTACTTC.

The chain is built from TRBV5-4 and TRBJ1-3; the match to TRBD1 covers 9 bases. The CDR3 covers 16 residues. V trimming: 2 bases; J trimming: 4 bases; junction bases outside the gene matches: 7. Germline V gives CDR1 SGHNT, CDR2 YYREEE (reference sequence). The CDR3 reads CASSLNRQGGGNTIYF. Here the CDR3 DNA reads TGTGCCAGCAGCTTAAATCGACAGGGGGGAGGAAACACCATATATTTT.

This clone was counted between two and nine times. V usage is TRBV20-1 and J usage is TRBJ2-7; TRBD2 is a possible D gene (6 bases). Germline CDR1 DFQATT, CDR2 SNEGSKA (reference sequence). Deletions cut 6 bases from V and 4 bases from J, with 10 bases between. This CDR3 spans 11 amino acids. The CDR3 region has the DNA TGCAGTGCGATCCGGGGGTACGAGCAGTACTTC. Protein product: CSAIRGYEQYF.

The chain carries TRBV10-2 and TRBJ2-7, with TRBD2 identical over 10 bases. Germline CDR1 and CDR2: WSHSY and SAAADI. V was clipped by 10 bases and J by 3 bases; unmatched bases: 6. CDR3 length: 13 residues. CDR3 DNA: TGCGCCACCCGCTCTAGCGGGAGCTACGAGCAGTACTTC. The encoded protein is CATRSSGSYEQYF.

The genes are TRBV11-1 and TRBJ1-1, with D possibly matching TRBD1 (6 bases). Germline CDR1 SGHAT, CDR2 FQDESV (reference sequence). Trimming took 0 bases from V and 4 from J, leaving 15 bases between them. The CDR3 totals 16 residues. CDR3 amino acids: CASSLAGPGVSTEAFF. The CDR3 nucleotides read TGTGCCAGCAGCTTAGCGGGGCCAGGGGTATCCACTGAAGCTTTCTTT.

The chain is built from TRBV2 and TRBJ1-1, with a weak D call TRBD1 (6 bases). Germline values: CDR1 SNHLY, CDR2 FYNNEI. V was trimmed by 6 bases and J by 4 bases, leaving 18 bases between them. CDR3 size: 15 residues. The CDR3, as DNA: TGTGCCAGCAGGGAGGGGGGGTTCAGCGGCACTGAAGCTTTCTTT. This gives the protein CASREGGFSGTEAFF.

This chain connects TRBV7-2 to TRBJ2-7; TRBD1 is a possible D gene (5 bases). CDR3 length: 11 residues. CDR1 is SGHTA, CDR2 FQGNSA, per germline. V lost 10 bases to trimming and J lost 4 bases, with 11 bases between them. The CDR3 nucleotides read TGTGCCATCTTCGACAGATACGAGCAGTACTTC. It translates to CAIFDRYEQYF. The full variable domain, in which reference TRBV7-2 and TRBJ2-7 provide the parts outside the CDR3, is GAGVSQSPSNKVTEKGKDVELRCDPISGHTALYWYRQSLGQGLEFLIYFQGNSAPDKSGLPSDRFSAERTGGSVSTLTIQRTQQEDSAVYLCAIFDRYEQYFGPGTRLTVT.

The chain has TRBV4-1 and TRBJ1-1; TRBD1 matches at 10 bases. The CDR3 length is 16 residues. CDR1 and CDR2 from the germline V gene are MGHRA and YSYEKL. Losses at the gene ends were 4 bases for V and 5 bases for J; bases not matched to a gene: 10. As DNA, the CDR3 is TGCGCCAGCAGCCTCTTAGGACAGGGGGGTGTTACTGAAGCTTTCTTT. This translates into CASSLLGQGGVTEAFF.

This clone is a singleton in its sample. In DNA form, the CDR3 reads TGTGCCAGCAGCCCGGACAGGGCCCACGAGCAGTACTTC. Translating gives CASSPDRAHEQYF. The chain links TRBV14 to TRBJ2-7, with 8 nucleotides matching TRBD1. Trimming removed 4 bases from V and 5 bases from J; junction bases left unmatched: 4. Per the germline V gene, CDR1 is SGHDN and CDR2 is FVKESK. CDR3 length: 13 residues. The full variable domain, completed using reference TRBV14 and TRBJ2-7, is EAGVTQFPSHSVIEKGQTVTLRCDPISGHDNLYWYRRVMGKEIKFLLHFVKESKQDESGMPNNRFLAERTGGTYSTLKVQPAELEDSGVYFCASSPDRAHEQYFGPGTRLTVT.

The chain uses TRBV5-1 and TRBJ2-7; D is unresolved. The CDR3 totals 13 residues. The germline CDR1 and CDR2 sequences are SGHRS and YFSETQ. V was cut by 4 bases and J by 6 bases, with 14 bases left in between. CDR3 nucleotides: TGCGCCAGCAGCCCCGAGGCATCTGGCGAGCAGTACTTC. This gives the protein CASSPEASGEQYF.

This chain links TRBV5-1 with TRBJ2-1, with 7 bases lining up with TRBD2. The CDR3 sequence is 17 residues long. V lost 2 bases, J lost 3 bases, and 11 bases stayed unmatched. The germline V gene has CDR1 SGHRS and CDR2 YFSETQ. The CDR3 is CASSFGRAGNYYNEQFF. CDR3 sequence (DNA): TGCGCCAGCAGCTTTGGAAGAGCGGGGAACTACTACAATGAGCAGTTCTTC.

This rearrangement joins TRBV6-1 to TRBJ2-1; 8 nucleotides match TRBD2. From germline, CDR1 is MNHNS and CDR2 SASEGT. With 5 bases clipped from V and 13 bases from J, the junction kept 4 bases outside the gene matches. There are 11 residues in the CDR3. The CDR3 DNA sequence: TGTGCCAGCAGTCCGGGGGGGCCCCAGTTCTTC. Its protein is CASSPGGPQFF.

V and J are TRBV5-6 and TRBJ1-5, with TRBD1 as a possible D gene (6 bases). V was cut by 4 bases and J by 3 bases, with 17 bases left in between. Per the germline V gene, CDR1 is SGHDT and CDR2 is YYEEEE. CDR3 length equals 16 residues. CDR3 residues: CASSLATGVNNQPQHF. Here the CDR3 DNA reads TGTGCCAGCAGCCTCGCGACAGGAGTCAACAATCAGCCCCAGCATTTT.

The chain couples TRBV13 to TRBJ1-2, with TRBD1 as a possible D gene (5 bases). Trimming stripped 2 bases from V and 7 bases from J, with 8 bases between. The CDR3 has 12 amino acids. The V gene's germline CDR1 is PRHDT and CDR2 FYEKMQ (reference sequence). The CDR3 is CASSLRQGGYTF. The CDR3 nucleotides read TGTGCCAGCAGCTTACGCCAGGGTGGCTACACCTTC.